These T cell receptor beta chains were read from a single sample in a study of blood T cell repertoires in COVID-19. Data came from immunoSEQ multiplex PCR; TCRdb stores just in-frame clones and leaves some out. The sample yields under 300,000 clones, around 86% seen once. Sequencing was done on a sample of peripheral blood. These receptors all come from a man older than 75 with acute or convalescent COVID-19. Each CDR3 is given with its conserved first and last residue. Each record gives: CDR3 DNA, CDR3 protein, D gene, V gene, clone size, J gene. D genes are given only for firm matches. Clone size is stated in some rows and not others, as once, few, many or a class when expanded.

CDR3nt: TGCGCCAGCAGCTTTTGGTTAGCGGGAGCTGGGGCCAACGTCCTGACTTTC; CDR3aa: CASSFWLAGAGANVLTF; d_gene: TRBD2; v_gene: TRBV5-1; abundance: .; j_gene: TRBJ2-6
CDR3nt: TGTGCCAGCAGTCCCCCCCCCGGGACAGGGGATGAAAAACTGTTTTTT; CDR3aa: CASSPPPGTGDEKLFF; d_gene: TRBD1; v_gene: TRBV28; abundance: .; j_gene: TRBJ1-4
CDR3nt: TGCAGCGCTTCCGGGCCCCGCGGAGGACTAGATGAGCAGTTCTTC; CDR3aa: CSASGPRGGLDEQFF; d_gene: TRBD2; v_gene: TRBV29-1; abundance: once; j_gene: TRBJ2-1
CDR3nt: TGTGCCAGCAGTTGGACAGCATACGAGCAGTACTTC; CDR3aa: CASSWTAYEQYF; d_gene: .; v_gene: TRBV6-2/TRBV6-3; abundance: .; j_gene: TRBJ2-7
CDR3nt: TGTGCCAGCAGTGAATACAGGGTCGGGCAGCCCCAGCATTTT; CDR3aa: CASSEYRVGQPQHF; d_gene: .; v_gene: TRBV2; abundance: .; j_gene: TRBJ1-5
CDR3nt: TGTGCCACAACCTCGGAGGGGCACTATGGCTACACCTTC; CDR3aa: CATTSEGHYGYTF; d_gene: .; v_gene: TRBV6-5; abundance: .; j_gene: TRBJ1-2
CDR3nt: TGTGCCAGCAGAGACAGGGAAGGTTCGAATCAGCCCCAGCATTTT; CDR3aa: CASRDREGSNQPQHF; d_gene: TRBD1; v_gene: TRBV6-5; abundance: .; j_gene: TRBJ1-5
CDR3nt: TGTGCCAGCAGGGGCGGGGGGACCATTTCTGGCTACACCTTC; CDR3aa: CASRGGGTISGYTF; d_gene: .; v_gene: TRBV28; abundance: few; j_gene: TRBJ1-2
CDR3nt: TGTGCCAGCGCTGAAGGACAGAAGAACACCGGGGAGCTGTTTTTT; CDR3aa: CASAEGQKNTGELFF; d_gene: .; v_gene: TRBV11-2; abundance: once; j_gene: TRBJ2-2
CDR3nt: TGCAGTGCTAGAGACAATGGCTACACCTTC; CDR3aa: CSARDNGYTF; d_gene: .; v_gene: TRBV20-1; abundance: once; j_gene: TRBJ1-2
CDR3nt: TGTGCCAGCTCACCCGTTGGGGCGAGCACCGGGGAGCTGTTTTTT; CDR3aa: CASSPVGASTGELFF; d_gene: .; v_gene: TRBV18; abundance: once; j_gene: TRBJ2-2
CDR3nt: TGTGCCAGCAGCCGAATAACAGGGGGCTGGAATGAAAAACTGTTTTTT; CDR3aa: CASSRITGGWNEKLFF; d_gene: TRBD1; v_gene: TRBV3-1/TRBV3-2; abundance: .; j_gene: TRBJ1-4
CDR3nt: TGTGCCAGCAGTTTAGGCCCCCCCCACGAGCAGTACTTC; CDR3aa: CASSLGPPHEQYF; d_gene: .; v_gene: TRBV28; abundance: .; j_gene: TRBJ2-7
CDR3nt: TGTGCCAGTATTCGACGGGGTACGGGGGGACCCGGAAACTATGGCTACACCTTC; CDR3aa: CASIRRGTGGPGNYGYTF; d_gene: .; v_gene: TRBV19; abundance: few; j_gene: TRBJ1-2
CDR3nt: TGTGCCAGTGGGGACAGGGGGCTAGCTTTCTTT; CDR3aa: CASGDRGLAFF; d_gene: TRBD1; v_gene: TRBV19; abundance: .; j_gene: TRBJ1-1
CDR3nt: TGCGCCAGCAGCCAAGATGCGGTGATAGATCAGCCCCAGCATTTT; CDR3aa: CASSQDAVIDQPQHF; d_gene: .; v_gene: TRBV4-3; abundance: once; j_gene: TRBJ1-5
CDR3nt: TGCGCCAGCAGCCGTACCCAAGGGGAAGAGGGCTACACCTTC; CDR3aa: CASSRTQGEEGYTF; d_gene: .; v_gene: TRBV5-1; abundance: .; j_gene: TRBJ1-2
CDR3nt: TGTGCCAGCAGCTTAGTCGGAGGTTCCACTGAAGCTTTCTTT; CDR3aa: CASSLVGGSTEAFF; d_gene: .; v_gene: TRBV7-2; abundance: .; j_gene: TRBJ1-1
CDR3nt: TGCGCCAGCAGCCAAGGGCAGGGGGCCGGGGAGCTGTTTTTT; CDR3aa: CASSQGQGAGELFF; d_gene: TRBD1; v_gene: TRBV4-3; abundance: once; j_gene: TRBJ2-2
CDR3nt: TGTGCCAGCAGTTTATTCACCGGACTTGGGGTGAGGGGGAATCAGCCCCAGCATTTT; CDR3aa: CASSLFTGLGVRGNQPQHF; d_gene: .; v_gene: TRBV28; abundance: .; j_gene: TRBJ1-5
CDR3nt: TGTGCCAGCAGTATTCGACAGGGCTCTGGAAACACCATATATTTT; CDR3aa: CASSIRQGSGNTIYF; d_gene: TRBD1; v_gene: TRBV27; abundance: .; j_gene: TRBJ1-3
CDR3nt: TGTGCCAGTAGTCGGAGCAGCGGGATTAGCGCAAATGAGCAGTTCTTC; CDR3aa: CASSRSSGISANEQFF; d_gene: TRBD2; v_gene: TRBV19; abundance: .; j_gene: TRBJ2-1
CDR3nt: TGTGCCAGCACCCTTGGGCCCACTGAAGCTTTCTTT; CDR3aa: CASTLGPTEAFF; d_gene: .; v_gene: TRBV28; abundance: .; j_gene: TRBJ1-1
CDR3nt: TGCAGCGTGGGAGGACAGGACTATGGCTACACCTTC; CDR3aa: CSVGGQDYGYTF; d_gene: TRBD1; v_gene: TRBV29-1; abundance: .; j_gene: TRBJ1-2